This TCR beta chain comes out of a study of T cell responses to AZD1222 COVID-19 vaccine. Some clones are missing from TCRdb's copy, which holds only in-frame ones; the method was immunoSEQ multiplex PCR. This table has approximately 120,000 clones, about 85% appearing once. Overall study findings and caveats: Scientists sampled the repertoires only once the peak T cell response had passed.

V trimming: 4 bases; J trimming: 7 bases; junction bases outside the gene matches: 9. CDR3 length equals 14 residues. The germline gives CDR1 PRHDT, CDR2 FYEKMQ (reference sequence). About this clone: As yet, its antigen is unknown.

The input for sequencing was peripheral blood, taken on day 0 of AZD1222 vaccination. The receptor was isolated from an adult in good health. The chain recombines TRBV13 with TRBJ1-1; 7 bases match TRBD1. The CDR3 bases are TGTGCCAGCAGCTCCATGACAGGGAGTCTTGAAGCTTTCTTT. Amino acid sequence: CASSSMTGSLEAFF.